The 12 T cell receptor beta chains listed next were all sequenced from one sample in a study of shared clonotypes between healthy human individuals. Using immunoSEQ multiplex PCR, the repertoire was profiled, and TCRdb retains in-frame clones only, with some absent. The data show roughly 1,100,000 clones, roughly 80% seen once. Sequencing input: memory CD4+ T cells sorted from blood. Subset indicated: CD45RA-negative fraction. These TCRs come from a man aged 18-30 years in good health.

The V gene is TRBV5-1, the J gene TRBJ2-1; 7 bases align to TRBD2. Trimming took 3 bases from V and 6 from J; bases not matched to a gene: 9. The CDR3 consists of 15 residues. Germline lookup yields CDR1 SGHRS and CDR2 YFSETQ. CDR3 DNA sequence: TGCGCCAGCAGCTCCGGGGAGCGGGATACCAATGAGCAGTTCTTC. Protein: CASSSGERDTNEQFF.

The chain couples TRBV27 to TRBJ2-7, with D hard to call. V was cut by 6 bases and J by 2 bases, with 11 bases left in between. The CDR3 is made up of 13 amino acids. Germline lookup yields CDR1 MNHEY and CDR2 SMNVEV (reference sequence). CDR3 in DNA: TGTGCCAGCAGCGACCCCGACACCTACGAGCAGTACTTC. Its translation is CASSDPDTYEQYF.

In its sample, this clone was seen once. The genes are TRBV27 and TRBJ2-5, with D possibly matching TRBD1 (5 bases). Germline lookup yields CDR1 MNHEY and CDR2 SMNVEV (reference sequence). This CDR3 spans 13 amino acids. V shed 2 bases and J shed 5 bases, with 9 bases lying between them. The CDR3 bases are TGTGCCAGCAGTTTAACAGGATTGGAGACCCAGTACTTC. Protein product: CASSLTGLETQYF.

V usage is TRBV7-2 and J usage is TRBJ2-1; 11 bases agree with TRBD2. The CDR3 has 16 residues. V shed 3 bases, J shed 2 bases, and the junction held 3 bases outside the gene matches. The V gene's germline CDR1 is SGHTA and CDR2 FQGNSA. In nucleotides, the CDR3 is TGTGCCAGCAGCTTGGGTAGCGGGAGGGCCTACAATGAGCAGTTCTTC. As protein: CASSLGSGRAYNEQFF.

The chain has TRBV2 and TRBJ2-1; TRBD2 aligns across 7 bases. Per germline, CDR1 SNHLY and CDR2 FYNNEI. This CDR3 contains 13 residues. With V trimmed by 4 bases and J by 6 bases, 3 bases remained unmatched. In DNA, the CDR3 is TGTGCCAGCAGTGTTGGGGGGGGCAATGAGCAGTTCTTC. Translation gives CASSVGGGNEQFF.

The genes are TRBV11-2 and TRBJ2-7; 7 bases fit TRBD1. Germline V gives CDR1 SGHAT, CDR2 FQNNGV. The CDR3 sequence is 15 residues long. With 5 bases clipped from V and 1 base from J, the junction kept 8 bases outside the gene matches. Written as DNA, the CDR3 is TGTGCCAGCAGCCTAGTGGCGACAGGGTCCTACGAGCAGTACTTC. This codes for CASSLVATGSYEQYF.

Concerning this clone itself: Other nucleotide sequences in the sample specify the same CDR3. The J gene is TRBJ2-7, the V gene TRBV6-1; D not resolved. This CDR3 is 11 amino acids long. Trimming pared 3 bases from V and 3 bases from J, leaving 3 bases between. CDR1 MNHNS and CDR2 SASEGT come from the germline V gene. The CDR3 sequence: CASSDHYEQYF. The CDR3 region has the DNA TGTGCCAGCAGTGACCACTACGAGCAGTACTTC.

This chain uses TRBV9 with TRBJ2-1; 13 nucleotides line up with TRBD2. V shed 3 bases and J 2 bases; nucleotides not matched to a gene: 2. CDR1 SGDLS and CDR2 YYNGEE come from the germline V gene. The CDR3 loop spans 16 amino acids. CDR3 DNA sequence: TGTGCCAGCAGCGGTACTAGCGGGAGGGCCTACAATGAGCAGTTCTTC. The encoded protein is CASSGTSGRAYNEQFF.

V and J are TRBV28 and TRBJ1-1, with a possible D match to TRBD1 (6 bases). Trimming cost V 9 bases and J 7 bases, with 15 bases left between them. This CDR3 is 12 amino acids long. CDR1 MDHEN and CDR2 SYDVKM come from the germline V gene. CDR3 in amino acids: CASNTGNLEAFF. In DNA, the CDR3 is TGTGCCAGTAACACAGGGAACCTTGAAGCTTTCTTT.

In its sample, this clone was seen a few times. Other DNA sequences from this sample encode an identical CDR3 as well. This chain connects TRBV5-1 to TRBJ2-5, with TRBD2 as a possible D gene (7 bases). V was clipped by 4 bases and J by 4 bases, with 14 bases between them. Germline V gene lookup returns CDR1 SGHRS and CDR2 YFSETQ. This CDR3 is built from 14 residues. In DNA form, the CDR3 reads TGCGCCAGCAGCCCAACGGGGGGCCGAGAGACCCAGTACTTC. Translation gives CASSPTGGRETQYF.

The chain links TRBV10-1 to TRBJ2-7; a possible D gene is TRBD2 (6 bases). V lost 3 bases and J lost 6, with 12 bases in between. Germline lookup yields CDR1 WNHNN and CDR2 SYGVQD (reference sequence). This CDR3 comprises 13 residues. The CDR3, as DNA: TGCGCCAGCAGTGACGGGAGAGGGCGCGAGCAGTACTTC. Amino acids: CASSDGRGREQYF.

The V call is TRBV5-1, the J call TRBJ2-5; the match to TRBD1 covers 9 bases. The CDR3 runs 15 residues. Germline V gene sequence: CDR1 SGHRS, CDR2 YFSETQ. V was pared by 0 bases and J by 3 bases, with 3 bases of the junction left unmatched. The CDR3 here is CASSLAGTGKETQYF. The DNA for the CDR3 is TGCGCCAGCAGCTTGGCCGGGACAGGGAAAGAGACCCAGTACTTC. The entire variable domain, with the rest obtained from reference TRBV5-1 and TRBJ2-5, is as follows: KAGVTQTPRYLIKTRGQQVTLSCSPISGHRSVSWYQQTPGQGLQFLFEYFSETQRNKGNFPGRFSGRQFSNSRSEMNVSTLELGDSALYLCASSLAGTGKETQYFGPGTRLLVL.